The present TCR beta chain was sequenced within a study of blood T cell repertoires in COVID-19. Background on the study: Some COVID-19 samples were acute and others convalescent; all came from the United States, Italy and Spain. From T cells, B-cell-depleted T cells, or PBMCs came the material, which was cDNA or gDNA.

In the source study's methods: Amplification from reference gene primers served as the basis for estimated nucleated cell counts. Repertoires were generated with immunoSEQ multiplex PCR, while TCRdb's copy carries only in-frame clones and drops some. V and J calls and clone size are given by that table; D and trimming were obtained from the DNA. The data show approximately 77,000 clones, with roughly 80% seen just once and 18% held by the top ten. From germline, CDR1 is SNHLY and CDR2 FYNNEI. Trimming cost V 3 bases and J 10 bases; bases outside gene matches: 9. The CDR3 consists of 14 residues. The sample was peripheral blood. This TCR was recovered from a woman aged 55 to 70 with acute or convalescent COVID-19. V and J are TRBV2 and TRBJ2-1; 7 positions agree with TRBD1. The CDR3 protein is CASSDSTGLGEQFF. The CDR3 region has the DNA TGTGCCAGCAGTGACTCGACAGGGCTTGGGGAGCAGTTCTTC.